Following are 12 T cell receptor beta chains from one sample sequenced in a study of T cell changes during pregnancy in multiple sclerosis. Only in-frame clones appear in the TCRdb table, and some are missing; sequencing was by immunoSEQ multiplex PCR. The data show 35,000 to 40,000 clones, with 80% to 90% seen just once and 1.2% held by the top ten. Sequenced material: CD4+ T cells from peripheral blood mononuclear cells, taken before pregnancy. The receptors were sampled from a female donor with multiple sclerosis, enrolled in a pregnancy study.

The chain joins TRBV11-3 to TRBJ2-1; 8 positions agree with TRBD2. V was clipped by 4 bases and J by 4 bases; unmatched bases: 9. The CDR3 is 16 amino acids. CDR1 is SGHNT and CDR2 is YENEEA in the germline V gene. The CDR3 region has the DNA TGTGCCAGCAGCTCCGGGACTAGAGCGGGGTACAATGAGCAGTTCTTC. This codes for CASSSGTRAGYNEQFF.

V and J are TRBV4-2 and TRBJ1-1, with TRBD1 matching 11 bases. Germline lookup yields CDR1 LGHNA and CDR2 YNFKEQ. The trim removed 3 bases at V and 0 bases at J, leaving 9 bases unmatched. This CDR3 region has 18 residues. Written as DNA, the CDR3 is TGTGCCAGCAGCCATCCGGGGGGGACAGGGGGACTGAACACTGAAGCTTTCTTT. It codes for CASSHPGGTGGLNTEAFF.

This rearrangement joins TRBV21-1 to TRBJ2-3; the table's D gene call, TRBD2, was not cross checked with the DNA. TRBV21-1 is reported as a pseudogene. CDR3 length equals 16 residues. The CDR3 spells CASSKKGRDSEDTQYF. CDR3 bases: TGTGCCAGCAGCAAAAAAGGAAGGGATAGCGAGGATACGCAGTATTTT.

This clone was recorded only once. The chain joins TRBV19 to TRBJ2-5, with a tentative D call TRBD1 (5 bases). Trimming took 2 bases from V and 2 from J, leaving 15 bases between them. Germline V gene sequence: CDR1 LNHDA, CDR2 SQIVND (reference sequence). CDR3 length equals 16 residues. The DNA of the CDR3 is TGTGCCAGTAGTATAAGTACAGGCAGGAGACAAGAGACCCAGTACTTC. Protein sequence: CASSISTGRRQETQYF.

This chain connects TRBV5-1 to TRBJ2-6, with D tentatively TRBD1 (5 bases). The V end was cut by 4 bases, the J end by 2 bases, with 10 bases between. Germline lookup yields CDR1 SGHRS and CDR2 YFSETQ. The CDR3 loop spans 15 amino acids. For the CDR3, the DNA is TGCGCCAGCAGCCCCAGACAGCCTGGGGCCAACGTCCTGACTTTC. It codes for CASSPRQPGANVLTF.

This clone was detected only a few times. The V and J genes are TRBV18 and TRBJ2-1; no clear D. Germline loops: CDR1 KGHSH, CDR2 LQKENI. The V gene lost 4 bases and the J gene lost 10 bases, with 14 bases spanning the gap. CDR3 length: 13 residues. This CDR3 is CASSLPDGGEQFF. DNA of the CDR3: TGTGCCAGCTCACTCCCCGACGGCGGAGAGCAGTTCTTC. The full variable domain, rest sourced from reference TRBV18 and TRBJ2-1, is NAGVMQNPRHLVRRRGQEARLRCSPMKGHSHVYWYRQLPEEGLKFMVYLQKENIIDESGMPKERFSAEFPKEGPSILRIQQVVRGDSAAYFCASSLPDGGEQFFGPGTRLTVL.

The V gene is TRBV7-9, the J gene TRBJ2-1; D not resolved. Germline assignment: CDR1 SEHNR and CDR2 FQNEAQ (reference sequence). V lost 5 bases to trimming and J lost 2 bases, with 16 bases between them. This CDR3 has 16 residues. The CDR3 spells CASSRTKVEAYNEQFF. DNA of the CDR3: TGTGCCAGCAGCCGCACGAAGGTTGAGGCCTACAATGAGCAGTTCTTC.

This chain's CDR3 is CASRPTGSNTGELFF. The CDR3 coding sequence is TGTGCCAGCAGGCCGACAGGATCGAACACCGGGGAGCTGTTTTTT. The chain employs TRBV21-1 and TRBJ2-2; TRBD1, the table's D call, was not compared with the DNA. TRBV21-1 constitutes a pseudogene. The CDR3 sequence is 15 residues long.

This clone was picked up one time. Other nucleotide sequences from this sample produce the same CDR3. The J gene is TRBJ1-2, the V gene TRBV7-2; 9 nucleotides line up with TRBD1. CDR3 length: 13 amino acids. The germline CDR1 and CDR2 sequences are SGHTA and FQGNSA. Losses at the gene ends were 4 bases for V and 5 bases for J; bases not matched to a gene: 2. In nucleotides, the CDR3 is TGTGCCAGCAGCTCTGGACAGGGGTATGGCTACACCTTC. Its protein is CASSSGQGYGYTF. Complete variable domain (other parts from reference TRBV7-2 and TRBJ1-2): GAGVSQSPSNKVTEKGKDVELRCDPISGHTALYWYRQSLGQGLEFLIYFQGNSAPDKSGLPSDRFSAERTGGSVSTLTIQRTQQEDSAVYLCASSSGQGYGYTFGSGTRLTVV.

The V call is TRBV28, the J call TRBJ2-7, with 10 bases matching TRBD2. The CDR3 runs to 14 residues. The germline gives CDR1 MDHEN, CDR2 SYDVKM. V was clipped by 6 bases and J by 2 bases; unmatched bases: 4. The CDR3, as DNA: TGTGCCAGCAGGGGTAGCGGGGGGCCCTACGAGCAGTACTTC. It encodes CASRGSGGPYEQYF.

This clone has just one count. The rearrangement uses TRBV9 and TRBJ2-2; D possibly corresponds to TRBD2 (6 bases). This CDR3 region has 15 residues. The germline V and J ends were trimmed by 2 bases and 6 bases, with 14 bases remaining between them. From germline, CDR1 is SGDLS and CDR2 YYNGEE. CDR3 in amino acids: CASSVGRNGAGELFF. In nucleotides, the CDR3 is TGTGCCAGCAGCGTTGGGAGGAACGGAGCCGGGGAGCTGTTTTTT. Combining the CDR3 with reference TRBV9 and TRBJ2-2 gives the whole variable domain DSGVTQTPKHLITATGQRVTLRCSPRSGDLSVYWYQQSLDQGLQFLIQYYNGEERAKGNILERFSAQQFPDLHSELNLSSLELGDSALYFCASSVGRNGAGELFFGEGSRLTVL.

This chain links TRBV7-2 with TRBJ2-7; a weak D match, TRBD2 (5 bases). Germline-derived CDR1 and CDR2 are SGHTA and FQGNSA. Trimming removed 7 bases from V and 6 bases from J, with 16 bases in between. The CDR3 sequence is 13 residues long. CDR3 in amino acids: CASKSAGFGEQYF. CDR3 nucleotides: TGTGCCAGCAAATCTGCGGGTTTCGGCGAGCAGTACTTC.